These T cell receptor beta chains were read from a single sample in a study of early T cells in non-severe SARS-CoV-2 infection. MiXCR, run by TCRdb on the 5' RACE reads, gives a single entry per CDR3 protein. The table lists about 62,000 distinct CDR3 sequences, roughly 8.8% of them singletons. The specimen sequenced was whole blood. Receptor source: an adult who was a healthcare worker with PCR-confirmed SARS-CoV-2 infection or an uninfected control (not recorded which). The CDR3 runs from the conserved cysteine through the conserved F or W. The order of the fields is D gene, clone size, V gene, CDR3 length, J gene, CDR3 protein, CDR3 DNA. A D gene is named only where the DNA matches it firmly. The size of a clone is reported for some rows only, either as once, few or many, or as a class for expanded clones.

.	.	TRBV5-1	13	TRBJ1-1	CASSLAPGLEAFF	TGCGCCAGCAGCTTGGCCCCAGGGCTAGAAGCTTTCTTT
TRBD1	.	TRBV5-1	16	TRBJ2-6	CASSLKTGAGANVLTF	TGCGCCAGCAGCCTTAAGACAGGGGCTGGGGCCAACGTCCTGACTTTC
TRBD1	few	TRBV25-1	16	TRBJ1-6	CASSEVDRGTNSPLHF	TGTGCCAGCAGTGAAGTTGACAGGGGGACTAATTCACCCCTCCACTTT
.	few	TRBV12-3/TRBV12-4	13	TRBJ2-3	CASNSLAKDTQYF	TGTGCCAGCAATTCGCTAGCGAAAGATACGCAGTATTTT
.	.	TRBV3-1	14	TRBJ1-1	CASSQEGKVSEAFF	TGTGCCAGCAGCCAAGAGGGGAAGGTCTCTGAAGCTTTCTTT
TRBD2	.	TRBV5-1	18	TRBJ2-4	CASSPGTSGGPRKNIQYF	TGCGCCAGCAGCCCTGGGACTAGCGGGGGGCCGAGGAAAAACATTCAGTACTTC
TRBD2	many	TRBV20-1	15	TRBJ2-1	CSADLAGGPYNEQFF	TGCAGTGCTGACTTAGCGGGGGGACCATACAATGAGCAGTTCTTC
TRBD1	few	TRBV5-6	13	TRBJ2-5	CASSPDRAETQYF	TGTGCCAGCAGCCCCGACAGGGCCGAGACCCAGTACTTC
TRBD1	many	TRBV6-1	18	TRBJ1-5	CASILRATGYGSNQPQHF	TGTGCCAGCATTCTCCGGGCGACAGGGTATGGCAGCAATCAGCCCCAGCATTTT
.	.	TRBV3-2	13	TRBJ1-2	CASSQQTGRLGTF	TGTGCCAGCAGCCAACAGACAGGACGTTTGGGCACCTTC
.	.	TRBV12-3/TRBV12-4	14	TRBJ2-2	CASSLWQGAGELFF	TGTGCCAGCAGTTTATGGCAGGGCGCCGGGGAGCTGTTTTTT
.	few	TRBV5-4	15	TRBJ1-1	CASSLRLRGNTEAFF	TGTGCCAGCAGCTTGCGGCTCAGGGGGAACACTGAAGCTTTCTTT
.	few	TRBV6-5	13	TRBJ1-6	CASSYSYNSPLHF	TGTGCCAGCAGTTACTCATATAATTCACCCCTCCACTTT
TRBD2	many	TRBV6-1	15	TRBJ2-3	CASVIPGLAGNTQYF	TGTGCCAGCGTCATCCCGGGACTAGCGGGGAATACGCAGTATTTT
.	few	TRBV18	16	TRBJ1-3	CASSPQGGNSGNTIYF	TGTGCCAGCTCACCTCAGGGCGGCAACTCTGGAAACACCATATATTTT
.	many	TRBV5-1	14	TRBJ1-4	CASSFGDRNEKLFF	TGCGCCAGCAGCTTTGGGGACCGGAATGAAAAACTGTTTTTT
TRBD2	.	TRBV7-3	14	TRBJ2-1	CASSLIPGGHEQFF	TGTGCCAGCAGCTTAATCCCGGGAGGTCATGAGCAGTTCTTC
TRBD2	few	TRBV7-3	17	TRBJ2-2	CASSQSGTSVNTGELFF	TGTGCCAGCAGCCAGTCCGGGACTAGCGTGAACACCGGGGAGCTGTTTTTT
TRBD1	.	TRBV3-1	16	TRBJ2-3	CASSQGTGTSTDTQYF	TGTGCCAGCAGCCAGGGGACAGGCACTAGCACAGATACGCAGTATTTT
TRBD1	.	TRBV5-6	16	TRBJ2-1	CASSSVTGGSYNEQFF	TGTGCCAGCAGCTCCGTTACAGGGGGGTCCTACAATGAGCAGTTCTTC
.	few	TRBV9	14	TRBJ2-2	CASSVHSNTGELFF	TGTGCCAGCAGCGTACATAGTAACACCGGGGAGCTGTTTTTT
TRBD1	few	TRBV6-1	14	TRBJ1-5	CASTLTGDNQPQHF	TGTGCCAGCACACTGACAGGGGACAATCAGCCCCAGCATTTT
.	.	TRBV5-8	14	TRBJ2-2	CASSFRPNTGELFF	TGTGCCAGCAGCTTTCGTCCGAACACCGGGGAGCTGTTTTTT
.	.	TRBV12-3/TRBV12-4	17	TRBJ2-1	CASSLPSGQGYRNEQFF	TGTGCCAGCAGCCTTCCCTCTGGGCAGGGCTATCGCAATGAGCAGTTCTTC
.	many	TRBV5-5	13	TRBJ1-1	CASSLSLNTEAFF	TGTGCCAGCAGCTTGTCTTTGAACACTGAAGCTTTCTTT
.	many	TRBV7-3	13	TRBJ2-1	CASSLTIYNEQFF	TGTGCCAGCAGCTTAACTATCTACAATGAGCAGTTCTTC
.	.	TRBV27	13	TRBJ1-2	CASSLEGHYGYTF	TGTGCCAGCAGTTTAGAGGGACACTATGGCTACACCTTC
TRBD2	few	TRBV11-2	17	TRBJ2-3	CASSLVSSGGVTDTQYF	TGTGCCAGCAGCTTAGTTTCTAGCGGGGGGGTCACAGATACGCAGTATTTT